What follows is one T cell receptor (beta chain) and its context. From germline, CDR1 is KGHSH and CDR2 LQKENI. V trimming: 1 base; J trimming: 5 bases; junction bases outside the gene matches: 8. The CDR3 contains 15 residues. Sequencing was performed with immunoSEQ multiplex PCR; in TCRdb, only in-frame clones are kept and a portion is missing. Here the sample spans about 180,000 clones, roughly four fifths being singletons. This entry comes from a study of blood T cell repertoires in COVID-19. The rearrangement joins TRBV18 to TRBJ2-7; 7 bases agree with TRBD1. This clonotype was sampled from a human donor in a cohort sampled during active COVID-19. The source material was peripheral blood. Here the CDR3 DNA reads TGTGCCAGCTCACCACAGACCGACAGGGCAAACGAGCAGTACTTC. This gives the protein CASSPQTDRANEQYF. Full variable domain (missing parts from reference TRBV18 and TRBJ2-7): NAGVMQNPRHLVRRRGQEARLRCSPMKGHSHVYWYRQLPEEGLKFMVYLQKENIIDESGMPKERFSAEFPKEGPSILRIQQVVRGDSAAYFCASSPQTDRANEQYFGPGTRLTVT.